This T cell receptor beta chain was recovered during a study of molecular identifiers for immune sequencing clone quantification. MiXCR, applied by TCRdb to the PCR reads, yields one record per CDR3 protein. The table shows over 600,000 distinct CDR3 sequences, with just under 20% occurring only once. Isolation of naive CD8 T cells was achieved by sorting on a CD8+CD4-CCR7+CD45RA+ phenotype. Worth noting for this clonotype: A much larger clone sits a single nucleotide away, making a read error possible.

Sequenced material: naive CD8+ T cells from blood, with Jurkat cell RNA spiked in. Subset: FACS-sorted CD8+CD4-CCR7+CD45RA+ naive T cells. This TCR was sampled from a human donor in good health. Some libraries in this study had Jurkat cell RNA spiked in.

In DNA form, the CDR3 reads TGTGCCAGCAGTGGACAGGCCCCTAATCAGCCCCAGCATTTT. It specifies CASSGQAPNQPQHF. The rearrangement joins TRBV6-1 to TRBJ1-5; D is possibly TRBD1 (6 bases). The germline V gene has CDR1 MNHNS and CDR2 SASEGT. This CDR3 has 14 amino acids. The V gene lost 4 bases and the J gene lost 4 bases, with 11 bases spanning the gap.